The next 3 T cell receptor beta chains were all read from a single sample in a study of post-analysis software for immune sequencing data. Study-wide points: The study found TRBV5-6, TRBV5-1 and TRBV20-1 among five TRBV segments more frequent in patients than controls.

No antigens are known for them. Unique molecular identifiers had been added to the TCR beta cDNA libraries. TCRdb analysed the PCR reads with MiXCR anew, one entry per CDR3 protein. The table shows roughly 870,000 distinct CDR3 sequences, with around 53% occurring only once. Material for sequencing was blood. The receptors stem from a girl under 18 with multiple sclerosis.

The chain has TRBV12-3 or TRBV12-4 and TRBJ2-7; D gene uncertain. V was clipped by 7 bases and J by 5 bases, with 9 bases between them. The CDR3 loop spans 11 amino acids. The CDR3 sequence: CASNRGDEQYF. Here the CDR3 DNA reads TGTGCCAGCAACCGCGGAGACGAGCAGTACTTC.

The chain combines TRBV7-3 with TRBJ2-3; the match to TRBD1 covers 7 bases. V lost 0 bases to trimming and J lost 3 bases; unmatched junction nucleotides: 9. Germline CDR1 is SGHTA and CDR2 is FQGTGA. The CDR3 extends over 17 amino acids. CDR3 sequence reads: CASSLTPSGGGTDTQYF. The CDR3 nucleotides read TGTGCCAGCAGCTTAACGCCCTCAGGGGGTGGAACAGATACGCAGTATTTT.

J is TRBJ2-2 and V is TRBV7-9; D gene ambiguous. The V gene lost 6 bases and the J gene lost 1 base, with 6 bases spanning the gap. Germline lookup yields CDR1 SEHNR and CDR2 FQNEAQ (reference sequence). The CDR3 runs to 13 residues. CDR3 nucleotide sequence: TGTGCCAGCAGATGGTTGAACACCGGGGAGCTGTTTTTT. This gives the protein CASRWLNTGELFF.